A selection of T cell receptor beta chains follows, all from one sample in a study of CD8+ T cells in alopecia areata. The assay was immunoSEQ multiplex PCR, and TCRdb's table has in-frame clones only and misses some. Of about 120,000 clones in the sample, less than 50% were seen once. Sequenced material: NKG2D-low CD8+ T cells sorted from blood. Receptors were obtained from a human donor with alopecia areata. The CDR3 runs from the conserved cysteine through the conserved F or W. The order of the fields is CDR3 DNA, CDR3 protein, V gene, clone size, J gene, D gene. D genes are given only for firm matches. Clone size appears in some rows only: once, few, many, or a class for an expanded clone.

DNA: TGTGCCAGCAGTTTTGCAGATACGCAGTATTTT
CDR3: CASSFADTQYF
V: TRBV27
size: .
J: TRBJ2-3
D: .

DNA: TGTGCCAGCAGCTTAGAGCCAATGGGTTACAATGAGCAGTTCTTC
CDR3: CASSLEPMGYNEQFF
V: TRBV5-6
size: .
J: TRBJ2-1
D: .

DNA: TGTGCCTGGAGTAGGGGCGACACTGAAGCTTTCTTT
CDR3: CAWSRGDTEAFF
V: TRBV30
size: .
J: TRBJ1-1
D: .

DNA: TGCAGCGTATACGGATCTCTGCCCCGCGTAGACGAGCAGTACTTC
CDR3: CSVYGSLPRVDEQYF
V: TRBV29-1
size: .
J: TRBJ2-7
D: .

DNA: TGTGCCAGCAGTGAAACCCGGACAGGGGCGAACACTGAAGCTTTCTTT
CDR3: CASSETRTGANTEAFF
V: TRBV2
size: .
J: TRBJ1-1
D: TRBD1

DNA: TGCAGCGTGACGGGACAGGGTACCGAGCAGTACTTC
CDR3: CSVTGQGTEQYF
V: TRBV29-1
size: few
J: TRBJ2-7
D: TRBD1

DNA: TGTGCCAGCCAGACTAGCAGGATGCTGGTCGGGGATGAGCAGTTCTTC
CDR3: CASQTSRMLVGDEQFF
V: TRBV7-9
size: few
J: TRBJ2-1
D: TRBD2

DNA: TGTGCCAGCAGCCAAGCAGGCAGCCAAATAATGAACACCGGGGAGCTGTTTTTT
CDR3: CASSQAGSQIMNTGELFF
V: TRBV14
size: few
J: TRBJ2-2
D: .

DNA: TGTGCCAGCAGTCCCCCCGGAAGCGGGAGAGGCGACGAGCAGTACTTC
CDR3: CASSPPGSGRGDEQYF
V: TRBV28
size: .
J: TRBJ2-7
D: TRBD2

DNA: TGTGCCAGCTCCTCGACAGGAGGGACCGGGGAGCTGTTTTTT
CDR3: CASSSTGGTGELFF
V: TRBV6-4
size: few
J: TRBJ2-2
D: .

DNA: TGCAGCGTTGAAACTGGAGGTGACAATGAGCAGTTCTTC
CDR3: CSVETGGDNEQFF
V: TRBV29-1
size: few
J: TRBJ2-1
D: .

DNA: TGTGCCAGCAGTGAAGCCCCGGACGGGACACGTGAAAAACTGTTTTTT
CDR3: CASSEAPDGTREKLFF
V: TRBV6-1
size: .
J: TRBJ1-4
D: .

DNA: TGCAGCGTTCGACAGGATAATTCACCCCTCCACTTT
CDR3: CSVRQDNSPLHF
V: TRBV29-1
size: .
J: TRBJ1-6
D: .

DNA: TGTGCCTGGAGTGAGACAGGGAGCAATCAGCCCCAGCATTTT
CDR3: CAWSETGSNQPQHF
V: TRBV30
size: .
J: TRBJ1-5
D: TRBD1

DNA: TGCAGCGTGCTACTAGCGGGAGTTGAGGATGAGCAGTTCTTC
CDR3: CSVLLAGVEDEQFF
V: TRBV29-1
size: .
J: TRBJ2-1
D: TRBD2

DNA: TGTGCCAGCAGGGCCGGCGGAAACACCATATATTTT
CDR3: CASRAGGNTIYF
V: TRBV5-6
size: .
J: TRBJ1-3
D: .

DNA: TGCGCCAGCAGCTGGACAGGGGGCGAGCAGTACTTC
CDR3: CASSWTGGEQYF
V: TRBV5-1
size: .
J: TRBJ2-7
D: TRBD1